Listed here is a single TCR beta chain. The antigen it binds to is not known. Within one base of it there is no much larger clone, and no base qualities were kept. The donors were healthy, HIV-negative adults who had no recently reported acute infections or vaccinations. Every donor was a Caucasian adult residing in Nashville, Tennessee, USA. CD4+ T cells were enriched through magnetic negative selection, after which naive cells were positively selected on CD45RA and the remaining negative fraction served as the memory subset. After blood collection by leukapheresis, PBMCs were isolated using Ficoll-Histopaque density gradient centrifugation and then cryopreserved in the vapor phase of liquid nitrogen. Purity and quantity of every magnetically sorted T cell population were checked by analytical flow cytometry. From each sorted fraction, genomic DNA was isolated and quantified by UV absorbance on a Nanodrop 2000c.

The data originate from a study of shared clonotypes between healthy human individuals (dated by TCRdb to 2020 to 2022). Context from the whole study: A few men and a couple of women, aged 18 to 49 years, made up the cohort. The study deeply sequenced blood TCR repertoires of several healthy adults to estimate repertoire size and the extent of clonotype sharing between individuals. Leukapheresis yielded between about 0.8 and 9.5 billion PBMCs per donor. To increase sequencing depth and limit assay-specific biases, TCR repertoire library preparation and sequencing were carried out by different laboratories using diverse techniques. For each donor, CD4 naive and CD4 memory were each given three plates, CD8 naive was given two plates, and CD8 memory was given one plate. Paper-wide results and their limitations: Pairwise subsampling led to the expectation that sequencing depth would affect the degree of clonotype sharing among donors. Incomplete sequencing was indicated by rarefaction of sorted-subset datasets, despite the large sequencing depth. Sharing across a handful of donors was observed for approximately 5% of naive CD4, 3% to 3.5% of naive CD8, 2.3% of memory CD4, and roughly 0.4% of memory CD8 clonotypes. Sampling was limited to blood, and TCR repertoires in tissue likely differ from TCR repertoires in blood. Because the study included only a small number of donors, the genetic and exposure-history diversity represented was limited. Compared with non-shared clonotypes, clonotypes shared by all four sorted-subset donors had higher generation probabilities. Estimated clonotype richness was generally larger for naive than for memory subsets.

TCR CDR3 regions were amplified from genomic DNA by multiplex PCR using the deep immunoSEQ assay. Extracted genomic DNA from each cell subset was spread evenly across all wells of several immunoSEQ 96-well plates, with each plate serving as a replicate. Each replicate PCR for sorted subsets received about 210 ng genomic DNA, equal to roughly 29,000 T cell genomes. The purified libraries were quantified using a Qubit 3.0 fluorometer, sized with a Bioanalyzer 2100, and then quantified again using the KAPA Library Quantification kit. Each immunoSEQ 96-well plate was sequenced on its own single-read 150-cycle Illumina NextSeq 550 flow cell. The original methods were these. The immunoSEQ output contained only junctional sequences without quality scores, so filtering could not match that applied to full-length reads. To assign V/J genes and CDR3, sequences were annotated against IMGT germline references using PyIR, a Python wrapper for IgBLAST v1.9. Any read was removed if the V/J assignment was weak (E-value above 1e-6), the CDR3 was missing, or the read contained stop codons, out-of-frame junctions, or ambiguous translated residues. A V3J clonotype was defined by an identical inferred V gene, J gene, and CDR3 amino acid sequence. To compute the percentage overlap between repertoires, the number of shared unique clonotypes was divided by the size of the smaller repertoire. Three approaches were used to assess repertoire richness: RTK rarefaction, the Chao1 estimator, and Recon v2.1 estimates of unobserved clonotypes. OLGA was used to compute generation probabilities for all TCRbeta clonotypes that the gDNA method yielded from a few donors. TCRdb re-hosts the immuneACCESS table, in-frame sequences only. Its copies lack some clones; in the studies checked, an unresolved V gene accounts for under half of them, and the cause for the rest is not known. That table supplies the V and J calls and clone size; D and trimming were determined from the DNA. Here the sample has under 2,500,000 clones; approximately 94% occur a single time. Of the sample, more than 0.1% falls within the top ten clones.

The CDR3 covers 15 residues, taking in both the cysteine and the phenylalanine. The only DNA kept is the CDR3, 45 bases in frame from the first base. Per the germline V gene, SGHVS is the CDR1 and FQNEAQ is the CDR2. The germline V end is reduced by 0 bases and the J end by 4 bases; junction bases left unmatched: 5. The sample consisted of naive CD4+ T cells sorted from blood. The cell subset or site label here, explained by the study, means: CD45RA+ positively selected. This TCR derives from a man aged 18-30 years in good health. The V and J segments used are TRBV7-8 and TRBJ2-7; the junction holds 8 bases that match TRBD2. CDR3 reads: CASSLATLAEYEQYF. The nucleotide sequence is TGTGCCAGCAGCTTAGCGACACTAGCGGAATACGAGCAGTACTTC. The variable domain in full, with residues beyond the CDR3 obtained from the reference TRBV7-8 and TRBJ2-7 genes, is GAGVSQSPRYKVAKRGQDVALRCDPISGHVSLFWYQQALGQGPEFLTYFQNEAQLDKSGLPSDRFFAERPEGSVSTLKIQRTQQEDSAVYLCASSLATLAEYEQYFGPGTRLTVT.